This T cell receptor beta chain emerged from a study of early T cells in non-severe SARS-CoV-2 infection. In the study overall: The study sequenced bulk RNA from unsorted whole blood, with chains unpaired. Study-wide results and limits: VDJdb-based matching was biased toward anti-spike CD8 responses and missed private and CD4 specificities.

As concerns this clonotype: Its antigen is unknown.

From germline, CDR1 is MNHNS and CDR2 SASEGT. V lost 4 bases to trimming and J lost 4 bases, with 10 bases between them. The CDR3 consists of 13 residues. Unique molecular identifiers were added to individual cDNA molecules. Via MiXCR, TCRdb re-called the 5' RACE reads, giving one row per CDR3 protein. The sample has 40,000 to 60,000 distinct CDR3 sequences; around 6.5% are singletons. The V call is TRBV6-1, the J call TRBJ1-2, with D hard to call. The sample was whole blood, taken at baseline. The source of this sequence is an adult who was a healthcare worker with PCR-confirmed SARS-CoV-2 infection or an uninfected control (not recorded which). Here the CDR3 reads CASSATEPYGYTF. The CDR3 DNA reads TGTGCCAGCAGTGCAACAGAACCCTATGGCTACACCTTC.